What follows describes a single T cell receptor beta chain. Its antigen is currently not known. Base quality data are lacking; no much larger clone is found one base away. The donors were included in the validation cohort of roughly 130 subjects, a group kept apart from the roughly 690-subject first cohort. This sample is drawn from a study of cytomegalovirus exposure and HLA in healthy donors (dated 2017 in TCRdb). Broadly, across the study: According to a later analysis, one platform produced both the roughly 120 validation repertoires and the 666 repertoires of the first cohort. The aim of the study was to test whether cataloging public T cell receptors could identify signatures of past pathogen exposure. Along with the approximately 650-subject first cohort, a separate validation cohort of approximately 110 different subjects was used. To predict cytomegalovirus infection status, the study combined high-throughput TCR immunosequencing, statistical association of individual TCRs with disease status, and machine learning. The research as a whole found: In vitro tests confirmed that a few of the cytomegalovirus-associated TCR beta chains recognize cytomegalovirus antigens. In the study, 150 to 200 TCR beta chains were listed as associated with cytomegalovirus. It was suggested by the authors that the approach could potentially be generalized to other disease states and immunological phenotypes. The classifier was reported to diagnose cytomegalovirus status with high specificity and sensitivity in both the original and validation cohorts. Across donors, most TCR sequences were observed very rarely, whereas some public TCRs were present in many individuals. The validation cohort had no HLA typing available for a later analysis, so co-occurrence within that cohort was assessed over all 120 or so repertoires. Subsequent analysis determined that TCRs grouped into clusters in the first cohort also showed a tendency toward co-occurrence across the roughly 120 validation repertoires, and 94% of cluster scores exceeded 0.

CDR1 GTSNPN and CDR2 SVGIG are derived from the germline V gene (reference sequence). The CDR3 holds 14 amino acids from the cysteine to the phenylalanine. Only CDR3 DNA is held: 42 bases, read in frame from base 1. For this chain, trimming is 3 bases at the V end and 10 bases at the J end, and the number of junction bases without a gene match is 9. Library construction relied on the immunoSEQ multiplex PCR assay. On the study's bioinformatics: A statistical classification framework was developed to diagnose cytomegalovirus status using the catalog of TCR beta chain sequences. Drawn from immuneACCESS, this table holds only the in-frame rearrangements with V and J called that TCRdb kept. Clones are partly lost; checked studies trace under half to an unresolved V gene and leave the rest unexplained. D and trimming were read from the DNA, whereas the V and J calls and clone size are those reported in that table. The sample table lists 160,000 or so clones, around nine tenths of them with a count of one. The ten biggest clones cover almost 3% of the sample.

The clonotype was recovered from a man aged 18 to 35 in good health and CMV-seronegative. The sequenced material came from PBMCs. The chain is made from TRBV30 and TRBJ1-6, with 7 bases aligning to TRBD1. The sequenced DNA is TGTGCCTGGAGAACAGCAGGGGGTGGATCACCCCTCCACTTT. Its amino acids are CAWRTAGGGSPLHF. The entire variable domain, with the stretches around the CDR3 drawn from the reference TRBV30 and TRBJ1-6 proteins, is SQTIHQWPATLVQPVGSPLSLECTVEGTSNPNLYWYRQAAGRGLQLLFYSVGIGQISSEVPQNLSASRPQDRQFILSSKKLLLSDSGFYLCAWRTAGGGSPLHFGNGTRLTVT.